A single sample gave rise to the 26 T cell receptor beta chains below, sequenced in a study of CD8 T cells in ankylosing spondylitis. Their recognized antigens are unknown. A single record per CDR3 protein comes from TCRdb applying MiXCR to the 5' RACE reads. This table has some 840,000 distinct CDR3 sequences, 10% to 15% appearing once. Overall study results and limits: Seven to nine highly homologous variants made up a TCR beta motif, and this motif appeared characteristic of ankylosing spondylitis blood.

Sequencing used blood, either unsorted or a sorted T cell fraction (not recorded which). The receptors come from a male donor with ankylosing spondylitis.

The CDR3 bases are TGTGCCAGCAGCTTAGTAGGAAGCGGGAAGAAGTACGAGCAGTACTTC. It yields the protein CASSLVGSGKKYEQYF. The chain combines TRBV7-9 with TRBJ2-7, with 7 bases lining up with TRBD2. Germline assignment: CDR1 SEHNR and CDR2 FQNEAQ (reference sequence). This CDR3 is built from 16 residues. Trimming cost V 1 base and J 4 bases; bases outside gene matches: 10.

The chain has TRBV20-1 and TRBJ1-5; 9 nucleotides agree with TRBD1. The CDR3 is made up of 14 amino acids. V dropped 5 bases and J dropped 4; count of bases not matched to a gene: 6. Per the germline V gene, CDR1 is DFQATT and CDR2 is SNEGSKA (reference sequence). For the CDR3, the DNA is TGCAGTGCTCTACAGGGGGCGCGGAATCAGCCCCAGCATTTT. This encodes CSALQGARNQPQHF.

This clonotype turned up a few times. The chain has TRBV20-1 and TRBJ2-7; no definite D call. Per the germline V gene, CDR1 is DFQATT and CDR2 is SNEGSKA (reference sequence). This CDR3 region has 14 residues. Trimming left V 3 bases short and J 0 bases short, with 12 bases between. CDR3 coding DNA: TGCAGTGCTAGTCTGCGGTTCGACTCCTACGAGCAGTACTTC. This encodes CSASLRFDSYEQYF.

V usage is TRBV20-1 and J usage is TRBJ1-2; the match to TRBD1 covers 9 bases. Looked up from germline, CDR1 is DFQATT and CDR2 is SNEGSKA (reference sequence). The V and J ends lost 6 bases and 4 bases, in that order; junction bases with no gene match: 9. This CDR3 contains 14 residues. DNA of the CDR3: TGCAGTGCACCACTGGGACAGGGATCCTATGGCTACACCTTC. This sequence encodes CSAPLGQGSYGYTF.

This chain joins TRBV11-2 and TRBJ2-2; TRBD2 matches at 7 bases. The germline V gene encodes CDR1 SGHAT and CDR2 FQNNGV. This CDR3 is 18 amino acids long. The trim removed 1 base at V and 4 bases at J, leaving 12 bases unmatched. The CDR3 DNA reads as TGTGCCAGCAGCTTAGTGATGGGCGGGAGCGTGGGCACCGGGGAGCTGTTTTTT. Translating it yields CASSLVMGGSVGTGELFF. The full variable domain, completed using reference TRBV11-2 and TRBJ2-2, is EAGVAQSPRYKIIEKRQSVAFWCNPISGHATLYWYQQILGQGPKLLIQFQNNGVVDDSQLPKDRFSAERLKGVDSTLKIQPAKLEDSAVYLCASSLVMGGSVGTGELFFGEGSRLTVL.

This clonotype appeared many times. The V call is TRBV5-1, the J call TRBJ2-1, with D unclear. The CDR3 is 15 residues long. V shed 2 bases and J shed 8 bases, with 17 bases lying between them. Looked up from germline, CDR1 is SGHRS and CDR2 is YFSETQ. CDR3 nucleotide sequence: TGCGCCAGCAGCTTCGGTGCTAGTTCTATCGATGAGCAGTTCTTC. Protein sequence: CASSFGASSIDEQFF.

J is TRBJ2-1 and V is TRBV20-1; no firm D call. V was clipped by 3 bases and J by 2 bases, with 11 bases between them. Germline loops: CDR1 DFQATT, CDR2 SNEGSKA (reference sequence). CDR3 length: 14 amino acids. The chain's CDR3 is CSASRAVTYNEQFF. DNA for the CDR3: TGCAGTGCTAGCCGGGCGGTTACCTACAATGAGCAGTTCTTC.

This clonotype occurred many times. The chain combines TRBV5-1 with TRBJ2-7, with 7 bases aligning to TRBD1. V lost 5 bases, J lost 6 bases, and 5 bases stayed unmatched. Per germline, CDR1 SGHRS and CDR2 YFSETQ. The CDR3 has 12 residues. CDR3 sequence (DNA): TGCGCCAGCAGTTCTGCAGGGGGCGAGCAGTACTTC. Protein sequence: CASSSAGGEQYF. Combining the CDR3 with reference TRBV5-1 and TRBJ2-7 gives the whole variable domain KAGVTQTPRYLIKTRGQQVTLSCSPISGHRSVSWYQQTPGQGLQFLFEYFSETQRNKGNFPGRFSGRQFSNSRSEMNVSTLELGDSALYLCASSSAGGEQYFGPGTRLTVT.

CDR3 region: CASSPTDRQETQYF. For the CDR3, the DNA is TGTGCCAGCAGTCCAACGGACAGACAAGAGACCCAGTACTTC. V usage is TRBV12-3 or TRBV12-4 and J usage is TRBJ2-5; a possible D gene is TRBD1 (6 bases). The CDR3 runs to 14 residues. Trimming cost V 5 bases and J 2 bases, with 12 bases left between them.

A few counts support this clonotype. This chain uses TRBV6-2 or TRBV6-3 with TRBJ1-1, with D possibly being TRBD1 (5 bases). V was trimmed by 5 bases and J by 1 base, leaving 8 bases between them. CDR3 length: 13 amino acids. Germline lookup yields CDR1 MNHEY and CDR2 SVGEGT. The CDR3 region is CASSHGGNTEAFF. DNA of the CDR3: TGTGCCAGCAGTCACGGGGGGAACACTGAAGCTTTCTTT.

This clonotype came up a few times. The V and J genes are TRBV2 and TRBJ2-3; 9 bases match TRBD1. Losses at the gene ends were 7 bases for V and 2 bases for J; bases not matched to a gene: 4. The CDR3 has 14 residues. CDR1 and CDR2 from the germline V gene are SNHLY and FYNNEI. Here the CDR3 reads CASTGQGITDTQYF. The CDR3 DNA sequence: TGTGCCAGCACGGGACAGGGTATCACAGATACGCAGTATTTT.

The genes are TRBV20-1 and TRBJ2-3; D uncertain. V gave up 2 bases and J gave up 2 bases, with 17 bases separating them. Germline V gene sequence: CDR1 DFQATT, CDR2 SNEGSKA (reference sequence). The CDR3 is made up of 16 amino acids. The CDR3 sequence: CSARSLHLPNTDTQYF. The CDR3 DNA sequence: TGCAGTGCTAGATCCCTGCACCTTCCTAACACAGATACGCAGTATTTT.

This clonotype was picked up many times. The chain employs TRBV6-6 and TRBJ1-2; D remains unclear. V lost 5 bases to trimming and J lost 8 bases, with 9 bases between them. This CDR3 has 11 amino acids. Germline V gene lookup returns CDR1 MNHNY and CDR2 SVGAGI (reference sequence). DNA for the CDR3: TGTGCCAGCAGTATTTTAGGAGGCTACACCTTC. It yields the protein CASSILGGYTF.

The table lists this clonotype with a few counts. As DNA, the CDR3 is TGTGCCAGCAGACCCCACCGCGGACGCACAGATACGCAGTATTTT. Translation: CASRPHRGRTDTQYF. V is TRBV28 and J is TRBJ2-3; no firm D call. The germline V gene encodes CDR1 MDHEN and CDR2 SYDVKM. V was shortened by 6 bases and J by 1 base, with 14 bases between the two germline ends. The CDR3 has 15 residues. The full variable domain, rest sourced from reference TRBV28 and TRBJ2-3, is DVKVTQSSRYLVKRTGEKVFLECVQDMDHENMFWYRQDPGLGLRLIYFSYDVKMKEKGDIPEGYSVSREKKERFSLILESASTNQTSMYLCASRPHRGRTDTQYFGPGTRLTVL.

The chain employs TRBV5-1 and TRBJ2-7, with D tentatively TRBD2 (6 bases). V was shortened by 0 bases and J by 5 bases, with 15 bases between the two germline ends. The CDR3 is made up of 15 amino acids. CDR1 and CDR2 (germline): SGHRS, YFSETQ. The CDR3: CASSLGDRGINEQYF. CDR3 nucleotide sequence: TGCGCCAGCAGCTTGGGGGACCGGGGGATCAACGAGCAGTACTTC.

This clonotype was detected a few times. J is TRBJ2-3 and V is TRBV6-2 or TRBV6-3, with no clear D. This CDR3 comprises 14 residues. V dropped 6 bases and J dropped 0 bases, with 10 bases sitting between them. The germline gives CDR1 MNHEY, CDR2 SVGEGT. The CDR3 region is CASRGLLSTDTQYF. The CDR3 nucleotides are TGTGCCAGCAGAGGTCTCTTAAGCACAGATACGCAGTATTTT.

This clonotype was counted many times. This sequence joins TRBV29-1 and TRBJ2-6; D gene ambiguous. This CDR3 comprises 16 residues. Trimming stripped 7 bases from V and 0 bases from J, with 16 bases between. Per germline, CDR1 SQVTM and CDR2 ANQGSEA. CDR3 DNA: TGCAGCGCAAACACCTTGATCAGCTCTGGGGCCAACGTCCTGACTTTC. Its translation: CSANTLISSGANVLTF.

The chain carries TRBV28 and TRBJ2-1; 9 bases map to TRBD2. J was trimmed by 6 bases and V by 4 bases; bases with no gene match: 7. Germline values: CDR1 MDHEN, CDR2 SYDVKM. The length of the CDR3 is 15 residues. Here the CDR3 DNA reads TGTGCCAGCAGTTCCTCTAGCGGGACTCGCAATGAGCAGTTCTTC. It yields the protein CASSSSSGTRNEQFF.

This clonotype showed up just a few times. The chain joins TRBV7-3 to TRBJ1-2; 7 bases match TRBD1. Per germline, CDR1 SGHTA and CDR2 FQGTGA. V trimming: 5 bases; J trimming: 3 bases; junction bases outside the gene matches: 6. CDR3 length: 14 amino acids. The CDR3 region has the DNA TGTGCCAGCAGCCCCCAGACAGGGCACTATGGCTACACCTTC. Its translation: CASSPQTGHYGYTF.

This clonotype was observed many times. The CDR3 protein is CSARPLQGTNEKLFF. CDR3 nucleotides: TGCAGTGCTAGACCCTTACAGGGAACTAATGAAAAACTGTTTTTT. This chain connects TRBV20-1 to TRBJ1-4, with TRBD1 as a possible D gene (6 bases). Deletions cut 2 bases from V and 1 base from J, with 11 bases between. The CDR3 totals 15 residues. Germline V gene sequence: CDR1 DFQATT, CDR2 SNEGSKA (reference sequence).

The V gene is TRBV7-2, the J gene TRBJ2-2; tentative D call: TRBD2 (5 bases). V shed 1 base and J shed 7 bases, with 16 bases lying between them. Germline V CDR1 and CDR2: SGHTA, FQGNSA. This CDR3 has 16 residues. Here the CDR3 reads CASSLVAAVRIGELFF. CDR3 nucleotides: TGTGCCAGCAGCTTAGTTGCAGCGGTCCGCATCGGGGAGCTGTTTTTT.

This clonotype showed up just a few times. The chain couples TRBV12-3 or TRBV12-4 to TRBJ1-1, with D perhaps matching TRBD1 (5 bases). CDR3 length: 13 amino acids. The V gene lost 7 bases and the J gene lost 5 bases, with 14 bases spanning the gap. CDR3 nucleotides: TGTGCCAGCATCAACCTCGGGGGTACTGAAGCTTTCTTT. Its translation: CASINLGGTEAFF.

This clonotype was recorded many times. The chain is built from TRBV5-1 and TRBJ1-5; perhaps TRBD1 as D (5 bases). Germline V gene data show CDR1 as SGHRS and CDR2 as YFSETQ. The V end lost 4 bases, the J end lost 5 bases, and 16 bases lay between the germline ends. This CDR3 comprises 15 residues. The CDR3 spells CASSPRGGVDQPQHF. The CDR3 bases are TGCGCCAGCAGCCCGAGGGGAGGGGTGGATCAGCCCCAGCATTTT.

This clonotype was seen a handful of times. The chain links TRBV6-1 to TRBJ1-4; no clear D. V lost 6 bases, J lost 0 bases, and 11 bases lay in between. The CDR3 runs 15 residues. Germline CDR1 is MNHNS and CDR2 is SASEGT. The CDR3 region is CASSNTASTNEKLFF. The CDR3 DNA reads TGTGCCAGCAGCAATACAGCTTCAACTAATGAAAAACTGTTTTTT.

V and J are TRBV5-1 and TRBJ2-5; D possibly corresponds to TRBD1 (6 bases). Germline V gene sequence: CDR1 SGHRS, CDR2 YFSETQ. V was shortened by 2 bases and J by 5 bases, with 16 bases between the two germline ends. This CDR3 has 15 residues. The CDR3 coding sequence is TGCGCCAGCAGCTTCGGTAACGGTGGGGGCGAGACCCAGTACTTC. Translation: CASSFGNGGGETQYF.

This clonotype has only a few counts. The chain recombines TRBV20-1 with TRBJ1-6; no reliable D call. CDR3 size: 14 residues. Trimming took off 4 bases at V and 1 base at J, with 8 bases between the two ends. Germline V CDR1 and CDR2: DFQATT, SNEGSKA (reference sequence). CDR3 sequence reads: CSATDRSYNSPLHF. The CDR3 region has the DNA TGCAGTGCTACAGATCGATCCTATAATTCACCCCTCCACTTT.